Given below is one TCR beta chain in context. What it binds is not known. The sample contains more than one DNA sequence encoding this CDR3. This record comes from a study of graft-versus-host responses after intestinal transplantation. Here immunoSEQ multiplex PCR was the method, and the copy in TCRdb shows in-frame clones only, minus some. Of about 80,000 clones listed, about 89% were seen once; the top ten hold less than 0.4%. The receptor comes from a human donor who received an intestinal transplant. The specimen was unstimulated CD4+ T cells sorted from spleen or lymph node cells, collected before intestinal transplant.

The CDR3 loop is CASSFGGNQPQHF. As DNA, the CDR3 is TGTGCCAGCAGCTTCGGGGGGAATCAGCCCCAGCATTTT. This chain connects TRBV5-8 to TRBJ1-5, with D perhaps TRBD1 (5 bases). There are 13 residues in the CDR3. V lost 2 bases, J lost 4 bases, and 7 bases lay in between. Germline values: CDR1 SGHTS, CDR2 YDEGEE.